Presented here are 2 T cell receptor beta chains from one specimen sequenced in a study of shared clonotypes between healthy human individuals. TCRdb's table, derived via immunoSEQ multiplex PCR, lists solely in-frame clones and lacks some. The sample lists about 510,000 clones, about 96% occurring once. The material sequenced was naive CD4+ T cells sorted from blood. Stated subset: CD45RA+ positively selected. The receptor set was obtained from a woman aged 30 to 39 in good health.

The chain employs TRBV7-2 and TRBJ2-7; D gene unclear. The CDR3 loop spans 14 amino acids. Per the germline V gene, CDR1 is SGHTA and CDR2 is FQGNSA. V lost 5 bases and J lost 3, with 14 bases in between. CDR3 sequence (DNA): TGTGCCAGCAGCCCAACGAGACCTTTCTACGAGCAGTACTTC. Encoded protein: CASSPTRPFYEQYF.

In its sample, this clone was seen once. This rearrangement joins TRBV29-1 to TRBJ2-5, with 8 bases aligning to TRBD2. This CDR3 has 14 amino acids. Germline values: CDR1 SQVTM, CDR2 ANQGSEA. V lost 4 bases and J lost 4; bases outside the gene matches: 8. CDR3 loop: CSVGPRLARETQYF. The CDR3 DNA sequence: TGCAGCGTTGGTCCAAGACTAGCGCGAGAGACCCAGTACTTC.